The 31 T cell receptor beta chains reported below all come from one sample, sequenced in a study of blood T cells in healthy people across ages. Then a second PCR, running roughly 7 to 11 cycles, was carried out with a sample-barcoded 5' primer and a J-beta primer mix. TCRdb redid the calling of the 5' RACE reads with MiXCR, one entry per CDR3 protein. The sample consists of 650,000 to 800,000 distinct CDR3 sequences, 40% to 50% of them appearing once. The sample consisted of blood. The receptors stem from a man aged 55 to 70 in good health.

This clonotype is medium-sized (0.01 to 0.1%) within its sample. The chain is built from TRBV5-1 and TRBJ2-5, with TRBD2 matching 15 bases. This CDR3 spans 16 amino acids. V was pared by 4 bases and J by 5 bases, with 6 bases of the junction left unmatched. Germline loops: CDR1 SGHRS, CDR2 YFSETQ. The chain's CDR3 is CASSEGLAGGRETQYF. The CDR3 DNA reads as TGCGCCAGCAGCGAAGGACTAGCGGGGGGGCGGGAGACCCAGTACTTC.

In this sample, this clonotype turned up once. At one end the junction does not follow the germline gene, possibly because of a read error. V usage is TRBV5-6 and J usage is TRBJ2-7; either TRBD1 or TRBD2 may supply D (5 bases each). Per the germline V gene, CDR1 is SGHDT and CDR2 is YYEEEE. CDR3 length: 13 residues. The CDR3 nucleotides are TGTGCCACCAGCGTTGCCGGGACCGGTGAGCAGTACTTC. Encoded protein: CATSVAGTGEQYF.

The genes are TRBV7-8 and TRBJ2-5, with 8 bases lining up with TRBD1. The J segment lost 5 bases and the V segment lost 3 bases, leaving 5 bases of the junction unmatched. Germline V gives CDR1 SGHVS, CDR2 FQNEAQ. The CDR3 sequence is 14 residues long. The CDR3 protein is CASSFRGRWETQYF. The CDR3 DNA follows: TGTGCCAGCAGCTTCAGGGGGCGGTGGGAGACCCAGTACTTC.

Only one count was recorded for this clonotype. This rearrangement joins TRBV20-1 to TRBJ1-2, with 9 nucleotides matching TRBD1. CDR1 DFQATT and CDR2 SNEGSKA come from the germline V gene (reference sequence). V gave up 0 bases and J gave up 7 bases; unmatched junction bases: 15. CDR3 length: 17 residues. This CDR3 is CSARDRTTGTGSSGYTF. Written as DNA, the CDR3 is TGCAGTGCTAGAGATCGTACAACCGGGACAGGGTCCTCTGGCTACACCTTC.

V gene TRBV7-6 combines with J gene TRBJ1-1; 7 bases are shared with TRBD1. The V segment lost 0 bases and the J segment 4 bases; nucleotides outside the gene matches: 20. CDR3 size: 20 residues. Germline CDR1 and CDR2: SGHVS and FNYEAQ. The DNA for the CDR3 is TGTGCCAGCAGCTTAGCGATCCTCTTAAGGGACAGTATGTGGTTCACTGAAGCTTTCTTT. Protein sequence: CASSLAILLRDSMWFTEAFF.

This clonotype was seen only a few times. The chain uses TRBV7-3 and TRBJ2-1; the match to TRBD2 covers 8 bases. The CDR3 runs 16 residues. Trimming took 2 bases from V and 7 from J; bases not matched to a gene: 10. Germline V lookup: CDR1 SGHTA, CDR2 FQGTGA. The CDR3 reads CASSLAAGDPRNEQFF. The DNA for the CDR3 is TGTGCCAGCAGCTTAGCAGCGGGGGACCCGAGGAATGAGCAGTTCTTC.

The V gene is TRBV5-1, the J gene TRBJ1-6; the match to TRBD1 covers 9 bases. The junction had 7 bases not matched to a gene; V was cut back by 5 bases and J by 7 bases. This CDR3 spans 15 amino acids. Germline assignment: CDR1 SGHRS and CDR2 YFSETQ. CDR3 nucleotides: TGCGCCAGCAGACGGATTGGACAGGGGAATTCACCCCTCCACTTT. Translation: CASRRIGQGNSPLHF.

The chain is built from TRBV24-1 and TRBJ2-7; D uncertain. The CDR3 totals 14 residues. The ends were cut back, 4 bases at V and 5 bases at J, with 14 bases in the middle. Germline V gene lookup returns CDR1 KGHDR and CDR2 SFDVKD. The CDR3 loop reads CATSEDGVLNEQYF. The CDR3 region has the DNA TGTGCCACCAGTGAGGATGGGGTGCTGAACGAGCAGTACTTC.

About this clonotype itself: A read error may explain this, as a much larger clone is one base away. This chain joins TRBV7-8 and TRBJ2-5, with D possibly being TRBD1 (6 bases). Germline V gene lookup returns CDR1 SGHVS and CDR2 FQNEAQ. CDR3 size: 19 residues. The CDR3 here is CASGLFAGRGATYRGTQYF. The CDR3 DNA follows: TGTGCCAGCGGCTTATTCGCGGGCAGGGGTGCGACCTACCGAGGGACCCAGTACTTC.

This clonotype was observed a handful of times. This chain uses TRBV5-5 with TRBJ2-1, with D possibly being TRBD2 (7 bases). Germline V lookup: CDR1 SGHKS, CDR2 YYEKEE (reference sequence). This CDR3 contains 17 residues. The V gene lost 0 bases and the J gene lost 0 bases, with 13 bases spanning the gap. DNA of the CDR3: TGTGCCAGCAGCTTGGCCCCAAGGGGGGGCTCCTACAATGAGCAGTTCTTC. This encodes CASSLAPRGGSYNEQFF. Based on the CDR3 plus reference TRBV5-5 and TRBJ2-1, the full variable domain is DAGVTQSPTHLIKTRGQQVTLRCSPISGHKSVSWYQQVLGQGPQFIFQYYEKEERGRGNFPDRFSARQFPNYSSELNVNALLLGDSALYLCASSLAPRGGSYNEQFFGPGTRLTVL.

CDR3 residues: CASSPHRVEGYTF. DNA for the CDR3: TGTGCCAGCAGTCCCCATAGGGTGGAAGGCTACACCTTC. The chain recombines TRBV6-5 with TRBJ1-2, with no clear D. Germline lookup yields CDR1 MNHEY and CDR2 SVGAGI. Trimming removed 5 bases from V and 8 bases from J, with 15 bases in between. CDR3 length equals 13 residues.

This chain joins TRBV15 and TRBJ2-5; no firm D call. This CDR3 contains 14 residues. V was pared by 0 bases and J by 3 bases, with 8 bases between. Germline V gene sequence: CDR1 LNHNV, CDR2 YYDKDF (reference sequence). Written as DNA, the CDR3 is TGTGCCACCAGCAGAGAGGAGATAGAAGAGACCCAGTACTTC. This codes for CATSREEIEETQYF.

V and J are TRBV6-1 and TRBJ1-2, with D possibly being TRBD1 (5 bases). The germline gives CDR1 MNHNS, CDR2 SASEGT. The CDR3 runs 16 residues. The V end was cut by 10 bases, the J end by 0 bases, with 21 bases between. The CDR3 protein is CAITGRNGRANYGYTF. The CDR3 DNA follows: TGTGCCATTACGGGACGCAATGGACGGGCTAACTATGGCTACACCTTC.

This clonotype has only a few counts. The CDR3 DNA reads as TGCAGTGCTAGAGTACCCGACAGGACGTACTACGAGCAGTACTTC. This translates into CSARVPDRTYYEQYF. This chain uses TRBV20-1 with TRBJ2-7, with D possibly TRBD1 on 6 matching bases. The CDR3 sequence is 15 residues long. V was shortened by 1 base and J by 3 bases, with 16 bases between the two germline ends. CDR1 and CDR2 from the germline V gene are DFQATT and SNEGSKA (reference sequence).

The rearrangement uses TRBV6-2 or TRBV6-3 and TRBJ1-6, with a tentative D call TRBD1 (6 bases). This CDR3 contains 17 residues. V gave up 4 bases and J gave up 9 bases, with 22 bases separating them. Germline V lookup: CDR1 MNHEY, CDR2 SVGEGT. The CDR3 loop is CASSWGHRQGFGSPLHF. In DNA form, the CDR3 reads TGTGCCAGCAGTTGGGGCCATCGTCAGGGGTTTGGTTCACCCCTCCACTTT.

The rearrangement joins TRBV7-2 to TRBJ2-4, with D possibly matching TRBD1 (6 bases). The end of the DNA aligns better with TRBJ2-7, so the J call may be wrong. Germline lookup yields CDR1 SGHTA and CDR2 FQGNSA. This CDR3 is 15 amino acids long. DNA of the CDR3: TGTGCCAGCAGCATAGACAGGCCTAGAGTCTACGAGCAGTACTTC. Its translation: CASSIDRPRVYEQYF.

This clonotype was recorded many times. The gene calls are TRBV5-1 and TRBJ2-7; D ambiguous. Germline V lookup: CDR1 SGHRS, CDR2 YFSETQ. The length of the CDR3 is 11 residues. V lost 4 bases to trimming and J lost 2 bases, with 4 bases between them. The CDR3 loop reads CASSGPYEQYF. The CDR3 DNA follows: TGCGCCAGCAGCGGCCCCTACGAGCAGTACTTC.

The rearrangement links TRBV7-9 to TRBJ1-1; 8 bases align to TRBD1. The CDR3 has 14 amino acids. Germline assignment: CDR1 SEHNR and CDR2 FQNEAQ (reference sequence). Germline trimming cut 5 bases from V and 10 bases from J; bases unmatched to any gene: 12. Here the CDR3 reads CASSQRQGIRGAFF. CDR3 in DNA: TGTGCCAGCAGCCAAAGACAGGGGATAAGAGGAGCTTTCTTT.

The table lists this clonotype with many counts. J is TRBJ1-2 and V is TRBV20-1; the D is unclear. CDR3 length: 11 residues. Germline lookup yields CDR1 DFQATT and CDR2 SNEGSKA (reference sequence). The V end was cut by 6 bases, the J end by 8 bases, with 13 bases between. In DNA form, the CDR3 reads TGCAGTGCCACCGCAATGGGAGGCTACACCTTC. It yields the protein CSATAMGGYTF.

This clonotype turned up a few times. The chain links TRBV10-3 to TRBJ1-2; D gene unclear. Trimming left V 3 bases short and J 3 bases short, with 8 bases between. CDR1 is ENHRY and CDR2 is SYGVKD in the germline V gene. This CDR3 has 13 amino acids. This chain's CDR3 is CAISEGQDYGYTF. In DNA form, the CDR3 reads TGTGCCATCAGTGAAGGGCAGGACTATGGCTACACCTTC.

This clonotype was seen ten or more times. The chain carries TRBV5-5 and TRBJ1-1; no firm D call. The V and J ends lost 0 bases and 1 base respectively, with 7 bases between them. The CDR3 has 14 residues. Germline V gene sequence: CDR1 SGHKS, CDR2 YYEKEE (reference sequence). The CDR3 here is CASSLDIRNTEAFF. CDR3 DNA: TGTGCCAGCAGCTTGGACATAAGGAACACTGAAGCTTTCTTT. Full variable domain (missing parts from reference TRBV5-5 and TRBJ1-1): DAGVTQSPTHLIKTRGQQVTLRCSPISGHKSVSWYQQVLGQGPQFIFQYYEKEERGRGNFPDRFSARQFPNYSSELNVNALLLGDSALYLCASSLDIRNTEAFFGQGTRLTVV.

This chain connects TRBV20-1 to TRBJ2-5, with a possible D match to TRBD2 (6 bases). The last part of the DNA fits TRBJ2-7 better; the J call may be wrong. Germline values: CDR1 DFQATT, CDR2 SNEGSKA (reference sequence). The CDR3 extends over 13 amino acids. This CDR3 is CSARSGGINEQYF. The DNA of the CDR3 is TGCAGTGCGCGAAGTGGGGGGATCAACGAGCAGTACTTC.

This clonotype was observed a few times. This chain joins TRBV20-1 and TRBJ2-2, with 14 bases lining up with TRBD2. The CDR3 loop spans 17 amino acids. Losses at the gene ends were 5 bases for V and 5 bases for J; bases not matched to a gene: 10. Germline CDR1 is DFQATT and CDR2 is SNEGSKA (reference sequence). CDR3 amino acids: CSARGLAGGPRTGELFF. The CDR3 DNA follows: TGCAGTGCTCGTGGACTAGCGGGGGGCCCCAGGACCGGGGAGCTGTTTTTT.

Only a few counts were recorded for this clonotype. This chain uses TRBV6-2 or TRBV6-3 with TRBJ2-5, with 8 bases that match TRBD1. Germline lookup yields CDR1 MNHEY and CDR2 SVGEGT. V lost 6 bases and J lost 2; bases outside the gene matches: 5. This CDR3 spans 14 amino acids. CDR3 in DNA: TGTGCCAGCAGATCGACAGGGGTTCAAGAGACCCAGTACTTC. This gives the protein CASRSTGVQETQYF.

V is TRBV5-4 and J is TRBJ2-5; D is tentatively TRBD1 or TRBD2 (5 bases each). This CDR3 has 14 amino acids. The V gene lost 4 bases and the J gene lost 1 base, with 11 bases spanning the gap. The germline V gene has CDR1 SGHNT and CDR2 YYREEE (reference sequence). This CDR3 is CASSELGGQETQYF. The DNA of the CDR3 is TGTGCCAGCAGCGAGCTTGGGGGCCAAGAGACCCAGTACTTC.

This clonotype was seen a few times. The J gene is TRBJ2-1, the V gene TRBV20-1; D tentatively fits TRBD1 or TRBD2 (5 bases each). Germline V lookup: CDR1 DFQATT, CDR2 SNEGSKA (reference sequence). The germline V and J ends were trimmed by 3 bases and 10 bases, with 19 bases remaining between them. The CDR3 extends over 14 amino acids. CDR3 sequence reads: CSASSVGTLNEQFF. The CDR3 DNA reads TGCAGTGCTAGCTCTGTGGGGACCCTGAACGAGCAGTTCTTC.

The chain links TRBV5-6 to TRBJ2-6; D unclear. Trimming stripped 2 bases from V and 0 bases from J, with 9 bases between. The germline CDR1 and CDR2 sequences are SGHDT and YYEEEE. This CDR3 comprises 16 residues. CDR3 amino acids: CASSFVSTSGANVLTF. The CDR3 DNA reads TGTGCCAGCAGCTTCGTCAGCACCTCTGGGGCCAACGTCCTGACTTTC.

The chain employs TRBV7-9 and TRBJ2-5, with TRBD2 as a possible D gene (6 bases). Germline CDR1 and CDR2: SEHNR and FQNEAQ (reference sequence). V shed 4 bases and J shed 1 base, with 16 bases lying between them. The CDR3 is 16 amino acids. CDR3 in DNA: TGTGCCAGCAGCTCTCGGGGGAGAGGGGTCCAAGAGACCCAGTACTTC. Its protein is CASSSRGRGVQETQYF.

About this clonotype: A much larger clone sits a single nucleotide away, making a read error possible. The chain recombines TRBV5-1 with TRBJ2-4, with D hard to call. The CDR3 is 12 residues long. Trimming took 0 bases from V and 9 from J, leaving 7 bases between them. CDR1 is SGHRS, CDR2 YFSETQ, per germline. As DNA, the CDR3 is TGCGCCAGCAGCTTGGAAGGAAGCATTCAGTACTTC. It is translated as CASSLEGSIQYF.

V gene TRBV5-1 combines with J gene TRBJ2-7; TRBD1 matches at 7 bases. The end of the DNA is better explained by TRBJ2-5, so the J call may be wrong. The CDR3 covers 13 residues. Per germline, CDR1 SGHRS and CDR2 YFSETQ. In DNA form, the CDR3 reads TGCGCCAGCACTTTGACAGGGATGGAGACCCAGTACTTC. Its protein product is CASTLTGMETQYF.

The V call is TRBV2, the J call TRBJ2-1; 8 bases are shared with TRBD2. Germline trimming cut 7 bases from V and 7 bases from J; bases unmatched to any gene: 15. There are 16 residues in the CDR3. The germline V gene has CDR1 SNHLY and CDR2 FYNNEI. This CDR3 reads CASIQTTGGRRNEQFF. As DNA, the CDR3 is TGTGCCAGCATCCAAACCACGGGGGGGCGGAGGAATGAGCAGTTCTTC.